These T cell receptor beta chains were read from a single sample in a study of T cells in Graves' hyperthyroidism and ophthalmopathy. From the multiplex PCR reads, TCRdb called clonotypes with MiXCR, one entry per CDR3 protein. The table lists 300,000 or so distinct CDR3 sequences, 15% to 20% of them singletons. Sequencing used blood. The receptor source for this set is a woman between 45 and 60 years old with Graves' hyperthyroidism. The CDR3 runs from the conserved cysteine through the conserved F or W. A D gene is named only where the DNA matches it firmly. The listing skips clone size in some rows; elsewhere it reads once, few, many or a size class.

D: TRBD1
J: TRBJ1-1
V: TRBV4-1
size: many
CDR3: CASSHPGTGRTEAFF
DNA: TGCGCCAGCAGCCACCCCGGGACAGGGAGGACTGAAGCTTTCTTT

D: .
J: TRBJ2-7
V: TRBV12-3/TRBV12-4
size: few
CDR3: CASSSSGYEQYF
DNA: TGTGCCAGCAGTTCCAGCGGCTACGAGCAGTACTTC

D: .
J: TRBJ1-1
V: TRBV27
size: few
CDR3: CASSSGWGGTEAFF
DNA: TGTGCCAGCAGCAGCGGTTGGGGCGGCACTGAAGCTTTCTTT

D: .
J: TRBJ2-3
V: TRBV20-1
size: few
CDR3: CSARGTSDNLRVQYF
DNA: TGCAGTGCTAGAGGAACGTCCGACAATCTGCGCGTGCAGTATTTT

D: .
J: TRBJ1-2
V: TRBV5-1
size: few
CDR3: CASRYDLPGGYTF
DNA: TGCGCCAGCAGATACGACCTTCCGGGAGGCTACACCTTC

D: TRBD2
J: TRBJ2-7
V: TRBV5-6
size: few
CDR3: CASSGVGTRGYEQYF
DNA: TGTGCCAGCAGCGGGGTGGGGACTAGAGGCTACGAGCAGTACTTC

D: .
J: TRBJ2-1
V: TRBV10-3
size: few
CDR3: CAISRLYSDHNEQFF
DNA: TGTGCCATCAGCAGACTCTACTCGGACCACAATGAGCAGTTCTTC

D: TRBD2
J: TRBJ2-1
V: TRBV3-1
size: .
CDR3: CASSLTSGRALVQFF
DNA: TGTGCCAGCAGCCTGACTAGCGGGAGGGCCCTAGTGCAGTTCTTC

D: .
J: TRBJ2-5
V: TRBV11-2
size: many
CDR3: CASSEYWGQETQYF
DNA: TGTGCCAGCAGCGAGTACTGGGGGCAAGAGACCCAGTACTTC

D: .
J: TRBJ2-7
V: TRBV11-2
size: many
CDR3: CASSPLSPRRTLYEQYF
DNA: TGTGCCAGCAGCCCCCTTAGCCCGCGGCGGACCCTCTACGAGCAGTACTTC

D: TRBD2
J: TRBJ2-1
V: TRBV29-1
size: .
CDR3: CSVKREPYNEQFF
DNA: TGCAGCGTCAAGCGGGAGCCCTACAATGAGCAGTTCTTC

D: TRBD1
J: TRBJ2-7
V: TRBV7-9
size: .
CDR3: CASSFHGTGKGEQYF
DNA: TGTGCCAGCAGCTTCCACGGGACAGGGAAGGGTGAGCAGTACTTC

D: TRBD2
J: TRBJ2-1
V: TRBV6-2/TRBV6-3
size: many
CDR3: CASVSGGDNEQFF
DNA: TGTGCCAGCGTCAGCGGGGGGGACAATGAGCAGTTCTTC

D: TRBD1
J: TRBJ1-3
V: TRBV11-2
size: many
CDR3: CASSLQGISGNTIYF
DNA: TGTGCCAGCAGCCTACAGGGGATCTCTGGAAACACCATATATTTT

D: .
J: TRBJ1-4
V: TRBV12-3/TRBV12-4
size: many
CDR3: CASSSGPTNEKLFF
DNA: TGTGCCAGCAGTTCGGGACCAACTAATGAAAAACTGTTTTTT

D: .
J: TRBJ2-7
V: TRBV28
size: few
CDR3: CASSLPGGTYEQCF
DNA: TGTGCCAGCAGTTTGCCAGGGGGGACCTACGAGCAGTGCTTC

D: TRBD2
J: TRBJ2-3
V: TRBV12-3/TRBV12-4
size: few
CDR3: CASSLGGGGSRETEYF
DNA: TGTGCCAGCAGTTTAGGCGGCGGGGGGTCAAGAGAGACGGAGTATTTT

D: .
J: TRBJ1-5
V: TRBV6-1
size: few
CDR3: CASSSQVNQPQHF
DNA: TGTGCCAGCAGTTCTCAGGTGAATCAGCCCCAGCATTTT

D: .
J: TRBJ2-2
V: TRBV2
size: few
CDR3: CASSDVIRYTGELFF
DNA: TGTGCCAGCAGTGATGTCATTAGATACACCGGGGAGCTGTTTTTT

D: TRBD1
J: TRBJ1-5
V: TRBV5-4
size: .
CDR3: CAHAGTVSNQPQHF
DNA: TGTGCCCATGCTGGGACAGTAAGTAATCAGCCCCAGCATTTT

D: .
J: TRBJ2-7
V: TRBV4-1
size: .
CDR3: CASSQVGGGLYEQYF
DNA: TGCGCCAGCAGCCAAGTAGGGGGGGGGCTCTACGAGCAGTACTTC

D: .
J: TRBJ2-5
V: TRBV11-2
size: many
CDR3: CASSLSPLAFQETQYF
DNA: TGTGCCAGCAGCTTATCTCCCCTAGCGTTCCAAGAGACCCAGTACTTC

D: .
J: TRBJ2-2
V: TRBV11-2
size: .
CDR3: CASSQVAGYTGELFF
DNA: TGTGCCAGCAGCCAGGTGGCCGGGTATACCGGGGAGCTGTTTTTT

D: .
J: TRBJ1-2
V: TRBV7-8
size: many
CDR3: CASSSSGVTSYGYTF
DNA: TGTGCCAGCAGCTCCTCGGGAGTGACTAGCTATGGCTACACCTTC